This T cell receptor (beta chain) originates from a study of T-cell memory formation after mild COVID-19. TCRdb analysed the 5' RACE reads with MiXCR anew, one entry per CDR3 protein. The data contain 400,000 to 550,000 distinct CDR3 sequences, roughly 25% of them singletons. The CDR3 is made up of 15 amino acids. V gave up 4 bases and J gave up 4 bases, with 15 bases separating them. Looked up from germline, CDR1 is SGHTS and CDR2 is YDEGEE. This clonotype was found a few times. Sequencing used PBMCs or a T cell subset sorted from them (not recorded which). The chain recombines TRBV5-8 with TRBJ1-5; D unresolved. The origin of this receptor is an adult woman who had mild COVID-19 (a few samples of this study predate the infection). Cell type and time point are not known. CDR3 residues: CASSLGSTGNQPQHF. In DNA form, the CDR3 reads TGTGCCAGCAGCCTAGGGTCAACGGGGAATCAGCCCCAGCATTTT.